A selection of T cell receptor beta chains follows, all from one sample in a study of response to subunit inactivated influenza vaccine. TCRdb processed the RT-PCR reads anew with MiXCR; each CDR3 protein has one entry. The table shows 600,000 to 850,000 distinct CDR3 sequences, with less than 15% occurring only once. The sequenced sample was PBMCs from blood, obtained around 15 days before vaccination. The origin of the receptors is a man over 45 who received an inactivated influenza vaccine. Each CDR3 is given with its conserved first and last residue. A D gene is named only where the DNA matches it firmly. Where a row states a size, it is once, few, many or the class of an expanded clone; other rows omit it.

cdr3_nt	cdr3_aa	v_call	j_call	clone_size	d_call
TGTGCCATCAGTTGGGACAGGGCCTACGAGCAGTACTTC	CAISWDRAYEQYF	TRBV10-3	TRBJ2-7	few	TRBD1
TGTGCCAGCAGCTTGCGGACAGGGGCCACCGGGGAGCTGTTTTTT	CASSLRTGATGELFF	TRBV11-2	TRBJ2-2	.	TRBD1
TGCAGTGCCGCGGACAGCAACTCTGGGGCCAACGTCCTGACTTTC	CSAADSNSGANVLTF	TRBV20-1	TRBJ2-6	few	.
TGTGCCAGCAGCGCCTCCATTGGGGGTAGGTACGAGCAGTACTTC	CASSASIGGRYEQYF	TRBV9	TRBJ2-7	few	.
TGTGCCAGCCCGACAGGGGGCGGGAACTATGGCTACACCTTC	CASPTGGGNYGYTF	TRBV2	TRBJ1-2	.	TRBD1
TGCGCCAGCAGCCAAGGGCGAAGGGATACGCAGTATTTT	CASSQGRRDTQYF	TRBV4-1	TRBJ2-3	.	.
TGTGCCAGCAGTTCACCGGGAGCGAGAAGCTCCTACAATGAGCAGTTCTTC	CASSSPGARSSYNEQFF	TRBV28	TRBJ2-1	.	.
TGCGCCAGCAGCGCAGGGGGTCGTGGTCCCCTCTTC	CASSAGGRGPLF	TRBV5-1	TRBJ2-1	.	TRBD1
TGTGCCACCAGTGATTTGCGACCAACTAGCGGGGGGAGGCATGAGCAGTTCTTC	CATSDLRPTSGGRHEQFF	TRBV24-1	TRBJ2-1	.	TRBD2
TGTGCCACTAGTCAATTAGCGGGTCAAGCCTACAATGAGCAGTTCTTC	CATSQLAGQAYNEQFF	TRBV10-3	TRBJ2-1	.	TRBD2
TGTGCCAGCAGTCCCATCGGACAGGGGGTGATTCGAGGCTACACCTTC	CASSPIGQGVIRGYTF	TRBV27	TRBJ1-2	many	TRBD1
TGCGCCAGCAGCTTGGGTCAGCCGCCCTACGAGCAGTACTTC	CASSLGQPPYEQYF	TRBV5-1	TRBJ2-7	.	.
TGTGCCAGCGCGGGACAGCCTAACTATGGCTACACCTTC	CASAGQPNYGYTF	TRBV12-3/TRBV12-4	TRBJ1-2	many	TRBD1
TGTGCCAGCAGACTTGACAGGGGGAACACTGAAGCTTTCTTT	CASRLDRGNTEAFF	TRBV27	TRBJ1-1	many	TRBD1
TGCAGTGCTAGCCTTTCGACTACTTCGGCCCTCCACTTT	CSASLSTTSALHF	TRBV20-1	TRBJ1-6	.	.
TGTGCCAGCAGCTCGTACACTAGCGGGAGAGCAACAGATACGCAGTATTTT	CASSSYTSGRATDTQYF	TRBV7-9	TRBJ2-3	many	TRBD2
TGTGCCAGCAGTAAGAGCGGGGGGGCCGGCATTCAGTACTTC	CASSKSGGAGIQYF	TRBV7-9	TRBJ2-4	few	TRBD2
TGTGCCAGCAGCTGGGCCGGACTAGACTACGAGCAGTACTTC	CASSWAGLDYEQYF	TRBV7-2	TRBJ2-7	many	TRBD2
TGTGCCAGCAGTGCGCCCGGACCGATTTATAATTCACCCCTCCACTTT	CASSAPGPIYNSPLHF	TRBV6-2/TRBV6-3	TRBJ1-6	few	.
TGCGCCAGCAGCCCCCTCCAGGGGGGGGCCAAAAACATTCAGTACTTC	CASSPLQGGAKNIQYF	TRBV4-1	TRBJ2-4	.	.
TGCAGTGCTAGAGACCCCGGGACTAGCGACGAGCAGTACTTC	CSARDPGTSDEQYF	TRBV20-1	TRBJ2-7	few	TRBD2
TGTGCCACCAGTGATTTTGGCCAGGGGTGGACAGATACGCAGTATTTT	CATSDFGQGWTDTQYF	TRBV24-1	TRBJ2-3	few	.
TGTGCCAGCAGCCCCGGCCAAGTGGATGGCTACACCTTC	CASSPGQVDGYTF	TRBV7-8	TRBJ1-2	few	.
TGTGCCAGCAGCCCCATGGGGTTTCGAGAGACCCAGTACTTC	CASSPMGFRETQYF	TRBV3-1	TRBJ2-5	.	.
TGTGCCAGCAGTTACGTTAGGCAGGCCAGTCAGCCCCAGCATTTT	CASSYVRQASQPQHF	TRBV6-2/TRBV6-3	TRBJ1-5	.	.
TGTGCCAGCAGCCAAGAGAGCCTGGATGGGCGCGATGAGCAGTTCTTC	CASSQESLDGRDEQFF	TRBV4-2	TRBJ2-1	.	.
TGTGCCAGCAGCGACAGGGATCCCATACTAGCCAAAAACATTCAGTACTTC	CASSDRDPILAKNIQYF	TRBV7-2	TRBJ2-4	few	TRBD1
TGTGCCAGCAGTTACGGATTTAGGGGTGATGAGCAGTTCTTC	CASSYGFRGDEQFF	TRBV6-5	TRBJ2-1	.	.
TGCGCCAGCAGCAATCGACAGCTCTTGGAGACCCAGTACTTC	CASSNRQLLETQYF	TRBV4-1	TRBJ2-5	.	.
TGCGCCAGCAGCTTGGGCCCGGGACCTGGGAGAAAGCAGTACTTC	CASSLGPGPGRKQYF	TRBV5-1	TRBJ2-7	.	.
TGTGCCAGCTCTCCGGGGGCATACACTGAAGCTTTCTTT	CASSPGAYTEAFF	TRBV18	TRBJ1-1	few	.
TGTGCCAGCAGGGCCGGGACAGGATGGAATCAGCCCCAGCATTTT	CASRAGTGWNQPQHF	TRBV28	TRBJ1-5	.	TRBD1
TGCAGCGGCTCGGACGGGAACACTGAAGCTTTCTTT	CSGSDGNTEAFF	TRBV29-1	TRBJ1-1	few	.
TGCAGTGCAGAAGAGGCCAAAAACATTCAGTACTTC	CSAEEAKNIQYF	TRBV20-1	TRBJ2-4	.	.
TGTGCCAGCAGTGACGACCTTGGGGCGGGGGACAGCACAGATACGCAGTATTTT	CASSDDLGAGDSTDTQYF	TRBV12-3/TRBV12-4	TRBJ2-3	.	TRBD2
TGCGCCAGCAGCTTTCCGGGACAGGGCCACGAGCAGTACTTC	CASSFPGQGHEQYF	TRBV5-1	TRBJ2-7	.	TRBD1
TGTGCCAGCAGTTTAATAGCCCCCCCAAAGGGATCCACCGGCAGCGATGAGCAGTTCTTC	CASSLIAPPKGSTGSDEQFF	TRBV12-3/TRBV12-4	TRBJ2-1	many	.
TGTGCCAGCAGTGCATTGGAAGCCGTAGACAAAAACATTCAGTACTTC	CASSALEAVDKNIQYF	TRBV2	TRBJ2-4	few	.
TGTGCCACCAGCAGAGATCGGGGGATAGGGGAGACCCAGTACTTC	CATSRDRGIGETQYF	TRBV15	TRBJ2-5	few	.
TGCAGTACCCCGACGGGGGTAGATACGCAGTATTTT	CSTPTGVDTQYF	TRBV20-1	TRBJ2-3	many	.
TGTGCCATCAGAAACCGGACTAGCGGTAAATACGAGCAGTACTTC	CAIRNRTSGKYEQYF	TRBV10-3	TRBJ2-7	many	TRBD2
TGCGCCAGCAGCCAAGAGCAGGGCAGGGGACGCACCGGGGAGCTGTTTTTT	CASSQEQGRGRTGELFF	TRBV4-3	TRBJ2-2	many	.
TGCGCCAGCAGCCATTCGAGACTTGACAATGAGCAGTTCTTC	CASSHSRLDNEQFF	TRBV4-3	TRBJ2-1	few	.
TGTGCCAGCAGTTATGGGACCGGGGAGCTGTTTTTT	CASSYGTGELFF	TRBV12-3/TRBV12-4	TRBJ2-2	many	.
TGCGCCAGCAGCCAAGCTGTGGGGAGTCAGCCCCAGCATTTT	CASSQAVGSQPQHF	TRBV4-1	TRBJ1-5	.	.
TGCGCCAGCAGGCCCTCCTTTGCAACTAATGAAAAACTGTTTTTT	CASRPSFATNEKLFF	TRBV5-1	TRBJ1-4	few	.
TGTGCCAGCAGCCAAAGAGCGGGCGGGACAGATACGCAGTATTTT	CASSQRAGGTDTQYF	TRBV3-1	TRBJ2-3	many	.